Here is one T cell receptor beta chain with its context. Original methodology: The authors estimated nucleated cell counts from reference gene primer amplification. TCRdb's table, derived via immunoSEQ multiplex PCR, lists solely in-frame clones and lacks some. D and trimming were read from the DNA, whereas the V and J calls and clone size are those reported in that table. The sample yields about 270,000 clones, roughly 83% seen once. The sample belongs to a study of blood T cell repertoires in COVID-19. CDR3 length: 14 residues. The germline CDR1 and CDR2 sequences are GTSNPN and SVGIG (reference sequence). Trimming left V 0 bases short and J 0 bases short, with 8 bases between.

The source material was peripheral blood. The chain couples TRBV30 to TRBJ2-5, with TRBD2 as a possible D gene (5 bases). The clonotype was recovered from a woman at least 80 years old with COVID-19, enrolled during active disease. CDR3: CAWSVHGNQETQYF. CDR3 coding DNA: TGTGCCTGGAGTGTACACGGGAACCAAGAGACCCAGTACTTC.